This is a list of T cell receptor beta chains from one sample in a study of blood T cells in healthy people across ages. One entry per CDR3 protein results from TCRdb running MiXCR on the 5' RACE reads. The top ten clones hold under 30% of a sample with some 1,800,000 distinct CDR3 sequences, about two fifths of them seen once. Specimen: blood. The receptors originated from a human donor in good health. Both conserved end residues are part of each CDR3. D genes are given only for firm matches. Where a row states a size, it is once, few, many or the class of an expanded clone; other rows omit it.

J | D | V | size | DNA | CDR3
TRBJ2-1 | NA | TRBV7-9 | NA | TGTGCCAGCGAAACAGCGGATGAGCAGTTCTTC | CASETADEQFF
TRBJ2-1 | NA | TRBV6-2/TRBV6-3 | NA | TGTGCCAGCAGTTACTCGGTGAGCTCCTACAATGAGCAGTTCTTC | CASSYSVSSYNEQFF
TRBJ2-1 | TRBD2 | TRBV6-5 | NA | TGTGCCAACAGTTACCCGGCTAGCGGGGGGGGCGATGAGCAGTTCTTC | CANSYPASGGGDEQFF
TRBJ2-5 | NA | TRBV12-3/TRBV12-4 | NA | TGTGCCAGCAGTTCCTCAGGGGTGCAAGAGACCCAGTACTTC | CASSSSGVQETQYF
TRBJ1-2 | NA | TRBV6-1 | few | TGTGCCAGCAGTGTGACACCTCTCTATGGCTACACCTTC | CASSVTPLYGYTF
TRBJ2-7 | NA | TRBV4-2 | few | TGTGCCAGCAGCCAAGAGGGCCCGACGGTACGCGAGCAGTACTTC | CASSQEGPTVREQYF
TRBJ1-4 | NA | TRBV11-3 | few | TGTGCCAGCAGCTTAGGCCCGGATGAGGAAAAACTGTTTTTT | CASSLGPDEEKLFF
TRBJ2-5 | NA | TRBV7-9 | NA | TGTGCCAGCAACTTATTGGAGAGTAGACAAGAGACCCAGTACTTC | CASNLLESRQETQYF
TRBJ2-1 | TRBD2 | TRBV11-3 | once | TGTGCCAGCGATGCGCTAGCGGGGGGTGTCTCCTACAATGAGCAGTTCTTC | CASDALAGGVSYNEQFF
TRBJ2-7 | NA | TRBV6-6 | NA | TGTGCCAGCAGTAGAGACAGGGGCGGGGGCGAGCAGTACTTC | CASSRDRGGGEQYF
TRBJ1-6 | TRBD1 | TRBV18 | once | TGTGCCAGCTCACCGGGACAGACGGTCTCACCCCTCCACTTT | CASSPGQTVSPLHF
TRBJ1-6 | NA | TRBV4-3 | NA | TGCGCCAGCAGCCTCTCCGGCGGGGAGGGTAATTCACCCCTCCACTTT | CASSLSGGEGNSPLHF
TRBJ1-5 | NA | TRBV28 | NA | TGTGCCAGCACCCTTGGGTTGAGTCAGCCCCAGCATTTT | CASTLGLSQPQHF
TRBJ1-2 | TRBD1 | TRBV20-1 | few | TGCAGTGCTAGACCGCCGGGACAGGGGATGTATGGCTACACCTTC | CSARPPGQGMYGYTF
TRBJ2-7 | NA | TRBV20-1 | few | TGCAGTGCTAACGGAGGTTTTGACAGAGCCTACGAGCAGTACTTC | CSANGGFDRAYEQYF
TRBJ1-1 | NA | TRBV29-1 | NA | TGCAGCACCCGGGGGGGAACCATGAACACTGAAGCTTTCTTT | CSTRGGTMNTEAFF
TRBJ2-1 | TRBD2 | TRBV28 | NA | TGTGCCAGTCACCTAACTAGCGGGGGGCCTGATGAGCAGTTCTTC | CASHLTSGGPDEQFF
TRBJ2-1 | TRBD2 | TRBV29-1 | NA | TGCAGCGTTCGTTCCACCGGGACTAGCTCCTACAATGAGCAGTTCTTC | CSVRSTGTSSYNEQFF